The 4 T cell receptor beta chains below all came from one sample that was sequenced in a study of blood T cell repertoires in COVID-19. Produced via immunoSEQ multiplex PCR; TCRdb's table is partial and in-frame only. The data hold about 140,000 clones, with over 80% observed a single time. What was sequenced was peripheral blood. These receptors all come from a woman aged 50 to 60 with acute or convalescent COVID-19.

The chain combines TRBV9 with TRBJ2-1, with 14 bases identical to TRBD2. CDR3 length: 16 residues. V was clipped by 3 bases and J by 8 bases; unmatched bases: 7. Germline CDR1 and CDR2: SGDLS and YYNGEE. CDR3 in DNA: TGTGCCAGCAGCGCCCGACTAGCGGGGGGGCAGGATGAGCAGTTCTTC. This translates into CASSARLAGGQDEQFF.

V usage is TRBV5-5 and J usage is TRBJ1-4; tentatively, D is TRBD1 (5 bases). Germline CDR1 is SGHKS and CDR2 is YYEKEE (reference sequence). The V end lost 1 base, the J end lost 8 bases, and 18 bases lay between the germline ends. This CDR3 is built from 16 residues. CDR3 DNA sequence: TGTGCCAGCAGCTTGAATTTAGCCCTCCAGGGCGAAAAACTGTTTTTT. As protein: CASSLNLALQGEKLFF.

The chain is built from TRBV5-4 and TRBJ2-7; 7 bases line up with TRBD1. The germline CDR1 and CDR2 sequences are SGHNT and YYREEE (reference sequence). V lost 0 bases and J lost 3; bases outside the gene matches: 9. This CDR3 is 16 amino acids long. The CDR3: CASSLEVSPGGYEQYF. The CDR3 DNA reads as TGTGCCAGCAGCTTGGAGGTTTCGCCAGGGGGCTACGAGCAGTACTTC.

The chain joins TRBV5-4 to TRBJ1-2; tentatively, D is TRBD1 (6 bases). The V gene's germline CDR1 is SGHNT and CDR2 YYREEE (reference sequence). Trimming left V 3 bases short and J 7 bases short, with 19 bases between. This CDR3 spans 15 amino acids. CDR3 residues: CASSSGVGLTGGYTF. Written as DNA, the CDR3 is TGTGCCAGCAGCTCAGGGGTGGGTCTAACTGGTGGCTACACCTTC.